Following are 25 T cell receptor beta chains from one sample sequenced in a study of beta chain features in type 1 diabetes. Expressed TCRB transcripts were sequenced after all isolated RNA was converted to cDNA. The repertoire was sequenced with immunoSEQ multiplex PCR; TCRdb's copy has only in-frame clones and lacks some. The sample lists roughly 300,000 clones, roughly 8% occurring once. The specimen sequenced was central memory CD4+ T cells from blood. These receptors all come from a woman between 18 and 29 years old in good health.

This clone appeared many times. V gene TRBV14 combines with J gene TRBJ2-6; possible D gene TRBD1, 5 bases. The V gene's germline CDR1 is SGHDN and CDR2 FVKESK. The CDR3 extends over 18 amino acids. V shed 2 bases and J shed 1 base, with 15 bases lying between them. The CDR3: CASSQFGRVVSGANVLTF. DNA for the CDR3: TGTGCCAGCAGCCAATTCGGCAGGGTAGTTTCTGGGGCCAACGTCCTGACTTTC.

This clone was picked up a small number of times. Other DNA sequences in this specimen translate into the identical CDR3. The V and J genes are TRBV27 and TRBJ1-2, with unresolved D. V dropped 2 bases and J dropped 2 bases, with 9 bases sitting between them. Germline CDR1 and CDR2: MNHEY and SMNVEV (reference sequence). This CDR3 comprises 14 residues. This chain's CDR3 is CASSLKWGNYGYTF. CDR3 coding DNA: TGTGCCAGCAGTTTAAAGTGGGGAAACTATGGCTACACCTTC.

The chain links TRBV7-6 to TRBJ1-1; a weak D match, TRBD1 (5 bases). The CDR3 extends over 14 amino acids. Germline lookup yields CDR1 SGHVS and CDR2 FNYEAQ. V dropped 4 bases and J dropped 3 bases, with 12 bases sitting between them. The CDR3 coding sequence is TGTGCCAGCAGCTCAGGGACCTGGGACACTGAAGCTTTCTTT. Encoded protein: CASSSGTWDTEAFF.

In this sample, this clone turned up a few times. This chain connects TRBV2 to TRBJ1-5, with D possibly being TRBD1 (6 bases). The germline V and J ends were trimmed by 6 bases and 4 bases, with 13 bases remaining between them. This CDR3 is built from 14 residues. Germline-derived CDR1 and CDR2 are SNHLY and FYNNEI. The CDR3 spells CASSNRVGNQPQHF. The CDR3 nucleotides read TGTGCCAGCAGCAACAGGGTCGGTAATCAGCCCCAGCATTTT.

V gene TRBV5-1 combines with J gene TRBJ2-2; TRBD2 agrees at 7 bases. CDR3 length equals 13 residues. Unmatched junction bases numbered 3, after V lost 4 bases and J lost 6 bases. Germline values: CDR1 SGHRS, CDR2 YFSETQ. DNA for the CDR3: TGCGCCAGCAGCCTTAGCGGGTCCGGGGAGCTGTTTTTT. It specifies CASSLSGSGELFF.

This clone turned up a few times. J is TRBJ2-3 and V is TRBV6-5; D might be TRBD2 (6 bases). This CDR3 region has 14 residues. In germline, CDR1 is MNHEY, CDR2 SVGAGI. V lost 7 bases, J lost 0 bases, and 11 bases lay in between. The DNA of the CDR3 is TGTGCCAGCAAGTCGGGACTCAGCACAGATACGCAGTATTTT. This encodes CASKSGLSTDTQYF.

This clone was seen at least ten times. The chain joins TRBV14 to TRBJ1-1; D is unresolved. Trimming removed 0 bases at V and 4 bases at J, with 12 bases between. Germline loops: CDR1 SGHDN, CDR2 FVKESK. The CDR3 extends over 15 amino acids. The chain's CDR3 is CASSQDPGQLTEAFF. Here the CDR3 DNA reads TGTGCCAGCAGCCAAGATCCTGGGCAGCTCACTGAAGCTTTCTTT.

There are a few counts of this clone. This chain connects TRBV28 to TRBJ2-1, with 9 bases fitting TRBD2. Germline CDR1 is MDHEN and CDR2 is SYDVKM. The J segment lost 7 bases and the V segment lost 5 bases, leaving 9 bases of the junction unmatched. CDR3 length: 15 residues. The CDR3 protein is CASSKISGSRNEQFF. The CDR3 DNA sequence: TGTGCCAGCAGTAAAATTAGCGGGAGTCGGAATGAGCAGTTCTTC.

This clone has more than one count but fewer than ten. In nucleotides, the CDR3 is TGTGGAACTAGCAGTCAAGAGACCCAGTACTTC. Translating gives CGTSSQETQYF. The chain joins TRBV6-1 to TRBJ2-5; maybe TRBD2 (6 bases). This CDR3 has 11 residues. Germline V CDR1 and CDR2: MNHNS, SASEGT.

V and J are TRBV29-1 and TRBJ2-3; no clear D. The germline CDR1 and CDR2 sequences are SQVTM and ANQGSEA. The CDR3 extends over 10 amino acids. The V gene lost 5 bases and the J gene lost 6 bases, with 6 bases spanning the gap. The CDR3 here is CSVYRDTQYF. Written as DNA, the CDR3 is TGCAGCGTTTATCGCGATACGCAGTATTTT.

This clone showed up just a few times. V usage is TRBV6-5 and J usage is TRBJ2-2, with D unclear. Germline-derived CDR1 and CDR2 are MNHEY and SVGAGI. The CDR3 is made up of 12 amino acids. V shed 6 bases and J shed 6 bases, with 8 bases lying between them. CDR3 loop: CASSLFAGELFF. DNA of the CDR3: TGTGCCAGCAGCTTATTCGCCGGGGAGCTGTTTTTT.

This clone was counted between two and nine times. J is TRBJ2-7 and V is TRBV9, with 12 positions matching TRBD2. CDR1 and CDR2 (germline): SGDLS, YYNGEE. The CDR3 is made up of 14 amino acids. Trimming cost V 3 bases and J 6 bases; bases outside gene matches: 4. As DNA, the CDR3 is TGTGCCAGCAGCGAGACTAGCGGGAGCGGCGAGCAGTACTTC. Protein: CASSETSGSGEQYF.

The rearrangement links TRBV7-2 to TRBJ2-5, with D tentatively TRBD2 (5 bases). The CDR3 covers 15 residues. Germline values: CDR1 SGHTA, CDR2 FQGNSA. Trimming removed 1 base at V and 0 bases at J, with 9 bases between. The CDR3 reads CASSLVGMYQETQYF. For the CDR3, the DNA is TGTGCCAGCAGCTTAGTCGGGATGTACCAAGAGACCCAGTACTTC.

This chain's CDR3 is CASSYSWTSNQETQYF. In DNA form, the CDR3 reads TGTGCCAGCAGTTACTCTTGGACTAGCAACCAAGAGACCCAGTACTTC. V usage is TRBV6-5 and J usage is TRBJ2-5; 8 positions match TRBD2. CDR1 is MNHEY, CDR2 SVGAGI, per germline. CDR3 length: 16 amino acids. J lost 0 bases, V lost 0 bases, and 3 bases had no gene match.

This CDR3 is CASSHGGTNTGELFF. The CDR3 region has the DNA TGCGCCAGCAGCCATGGCGGGACTAACACCGGGGAGCTGTTTTTT. This chain links TRBV4-3 with TRBJ2-2, with D possibly TRBD2 on 6 matching bases. V was shortened by 3 bases and J by 2 bases, with 10 bases between the two germline ends. The germline V gene encodes CDR1 LGHNA and CDR2 YSLEER. This CDR3 spans 15 amino acids.

This clone was counted at least ten times. Other DNA sequences within the sample encode an identical CDR3. This chain uses TRBV2 with TRBJ2-3, with D unclear. There are 14 residues in the CDR3. Trimming left V 2 bases short and J 2 bases short, with 8 bases between. Looked up from germline, CDR1 is SNHLY and CDR2 is FYNNEI. CDR3 in DNA: TGTGCCAGCAGTGAATCCACGGTCACAGATACGCAGTATTTT. Residues: CASSESTVTDTQYF.

The V gene is TRBV28, the J gene TRBJ2-1, with 11 bases fitting TRBD2. The trim removed 7 bases at V and 9 bases at J, leaving 8 bases unmatched. Germline assignment: CDR1 MDHEN and CDR2 SYDVKM. The CDR3 runs 14 residues. CDR3 residues: CASITSGRLSEQFF. CDR3 DNA: TGTGCCAGCATTACTAGCGGGAGATTAAGTGAGCAGTTCTTC.

This chain uses TRBV27 with TRBJ2-3; D is unclear. This CDR3 has 16 amino acids. The V gene lost 0 bases and the J gene lost 7 bases, with 17 bases spanning the gap. Germline-derived CDR1 and CDR2 are MNHEY and SMNVEV (reference sequence). The CDR3 DNA reads as TGTGCCAGCAGTTTATCAGCTCAAGCCCGTCGGTATACGCAGTATTTT. Its translation: CASSLSAQARRYTQYF.

This clone was seen more than once but under ten times. The gene calls are TRBV7-8 and TRBJ2-7; tentatively, D is TRBD1 (6 bases). The germline V gene has CDR1 SGHVS and CDR2 FQNEAQ. V lost 1 base to trimming and J lost 3 bases, with 10 bases between them. CDR3 length equals 14 residues. Here the CDR3 DNA reads TGTGCCAGCAGCTTAGTGGCCAGGGGCTACGAGCAGTACTTC. Translating gives CASSLVARGYEQYF. Full variable domain (rest looked up from reference TRBV7-8 and TRBJ2-7): GAGVSQSPRYKVAKRGQDVALRCDPISGHVSLFWYQQALGQGPEFLTYFQNEAQLDKSGLPSDRFFAERPEGSVSTLKIQRTQQEDSAVYLCASSLVARGYEQYFGPGTRLTVT.

As concerns this clone: Within the sample, other DNA sequences also encode this same CDR3. This chain joins TRBV7-2 and TRBJ2-5, with a possible D match to TRBD1 (5 bases). Germline CDR1 is SGHTA and CDR2 is FQGNSA. Trimming cost V 0 bases and J 5 bases, with 10 bases left between them. The CDR3 sequence is 14 residues long. Here the CDR3 DNA reads TGTGCCAGCAGCTTAGCCAGGGTGGGGGAGACCCAGTACTTC. This gives the protein CASSLARVGETQYF.

This clone has just a few counts. Possible read error: a much larger clone is one base away. Other DNA sequences in the same sample also yield this CDR3. V is TRBV7-2 and J is TRBJ2-1; 9 bases are a match to TRBD1. Germline V CDR1 and CDR2: SGHTA, FQGNSA. With V trimmed by 4 bases and J by 2 bases, 3 bases remained unmatched. This CDR3 contains 15 residues. CDR3 DNA sequence: TGTGCCAGCAGCTCCGGACAGGGGACCTACAATGAGCAGTTCTTC. Amino acid sequence: CASSSGQGTYNEQFF.

This clone was detected a few times. V gene TRBV9 combines with J gene TRBJ2-1; 10 bases are shared with TRBD2. Looked up from germline, CDR1 is SGDLS and CDR2 is YYNGEE. V lost 2 bases to trimming and J lost 8 bases; unmatched junction nucleotides: 10. CDR3 length: 16 amino acids. The CDR3 region has the DNA TGTGCCAGCAGCGTGTCTAGCGGGAGTTCTGGCTATGAGCAGTTCTTC. Translating gives CASSVSSGSSGYEQFF.

The chain joins TRBV7-9 to TRBJ2-3; D gene ambiguous. The CDR3 extends over 14 amino acids. Germline V gene lookup returns CDR1 SEHNR and CDR2 FQNEAQ (reference sequence). Trimming left V 5 bases short and J 1 base short, with 10 bases between. CDR3 in DNA: TGTGCCAGCAGCCAAAATCAGGGCACAGATACGCAGTATTTT. Translation gives CASSQNQGTDTQYF.

This clone was observed a few times. The J gene is TRBJ2-2, the V gene TRBV12-5; maybe TRBD1 (5 bases). The CDR3 extends over 15 amino acids. Germline V gene lookup returns CDR1 LGHNT and CDR2 FRNRAP. V lost 7 bases, J lost 8 bases, and 20 bases lay in between. CDR3 DNA sequence: TGTGCTAGTGCCCTGTGGGGCACTCGGGTAGGGGAGCTGTTTTTT. Amino acid sequence: CASALWGTRVGELFF.

The DNA for the CDR3 is TGTGCCAGCTCACCTGCGGATAATCAGCCCCAGCATTTT. It yields the protein CASSPADNQPQHF. The J gene is TRBJ1-5, the V gene TRBV18; D unclear. Germline loops: CDR1 KGHSH, CDR2 LQKENI. Trimming shortened V by 3 bases and J by 4 bases, and 7 bases separated the two germline ends. CDR3 size: 13 residues. Combining the CDR3 with reference TRBV18 and TRBJ1-5 gives the whole variable domain NAGVMQNPRHLVRRRGQEARLRCSPMKGHSHVYWYRQLPEEGLKFMVYLQKENIIDESGMPKERFSAEFPKEGPSILRIQQVVRGDSAAYFCASSPADNQPQHFGDGTRLSIL.